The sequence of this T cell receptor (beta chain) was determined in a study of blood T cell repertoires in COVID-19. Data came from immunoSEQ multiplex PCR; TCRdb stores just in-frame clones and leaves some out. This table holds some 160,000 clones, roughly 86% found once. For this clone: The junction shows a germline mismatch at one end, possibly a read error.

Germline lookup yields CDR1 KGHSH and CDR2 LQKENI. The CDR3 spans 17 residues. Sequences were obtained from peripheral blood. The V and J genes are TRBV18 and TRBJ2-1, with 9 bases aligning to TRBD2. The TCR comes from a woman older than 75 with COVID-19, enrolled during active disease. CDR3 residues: CASSPVASGTDYTEQFF. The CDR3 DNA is TGTGCCAGCTCACCTGTGGCTAGCGGGACAGATTACACTGAGCAGTTCTTC. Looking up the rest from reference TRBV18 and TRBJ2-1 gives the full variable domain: NAGVMQNPRHLVRRRGQEARLRCSPMKGHSHVYWYRQLPEEGLKFMVYLQKENIIDESGMPKERFSAEFPKEGPSILRIQQVVRGDSAAYFCASSPVASGTDYTEQFFGPGTRLTVL.